The clone carrying this T cell receptor (beta chain) was seen only once. The data were produced by immunoSEQ multiplex PCR, yet TCRdb's version contains in-frame clones alone and is incomplete. This table holds roughly 200,000 clones, approximately 83% found once. This sample was taken from a study of blood T cell repertoires in COVID-19. The germline V gene has CDR1 MNHEY and CDR2 SVGAGI. The CDR3 has 16 residues. J lost 4 bases, V lost 0 bases, and 6 bases had no gene match. The V call is TRBV6-5, the J call TRBJ2-3; 8 bases align to TRBD2. Sequencing was performed on PBMCs or T cells enriched from blood (not recorded which). The TCR sequence derives from a woman aged 50 to 60 who had been exposed to COVID-19. This CDR3 is CASSYSPGGGADTQYF. CDR3 nucleotide sequence: TGTGCCAGCAGTTACTCCCCGGGGGGGGGAGCAGATACGCAGTATTTT.